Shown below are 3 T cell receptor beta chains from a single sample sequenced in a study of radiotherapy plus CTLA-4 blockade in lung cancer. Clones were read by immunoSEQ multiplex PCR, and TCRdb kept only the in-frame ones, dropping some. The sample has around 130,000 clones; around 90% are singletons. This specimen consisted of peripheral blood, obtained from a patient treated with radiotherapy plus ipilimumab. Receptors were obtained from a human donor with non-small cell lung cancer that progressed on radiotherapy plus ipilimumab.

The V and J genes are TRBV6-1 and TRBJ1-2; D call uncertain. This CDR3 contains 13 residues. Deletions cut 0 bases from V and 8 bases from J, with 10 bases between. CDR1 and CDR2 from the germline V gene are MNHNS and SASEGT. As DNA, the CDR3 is TGTGCCAGCAGTGAAGCGGGGAGTCGGGGCTACACCTTC. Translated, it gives CASSEAGSRGYTF.

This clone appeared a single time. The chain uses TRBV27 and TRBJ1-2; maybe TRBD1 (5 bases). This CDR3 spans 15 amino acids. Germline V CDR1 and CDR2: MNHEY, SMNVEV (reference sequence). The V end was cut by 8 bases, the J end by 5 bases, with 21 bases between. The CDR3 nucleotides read TGTGCCAGCTGGCCATCCGGGACCCTTTTATATGGCTACACCTTC. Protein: CASWPSGTLLYGYTF.

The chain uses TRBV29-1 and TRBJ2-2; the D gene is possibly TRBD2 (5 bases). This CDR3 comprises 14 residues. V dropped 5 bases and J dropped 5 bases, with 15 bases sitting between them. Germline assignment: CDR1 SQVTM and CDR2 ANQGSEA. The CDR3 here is CSVLSGGGTGELFF. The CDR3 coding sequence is TGCAGCGTTTTGTCGGGCGGAGGAACCGGGGAGCTGTTTTTT.